A selection of T cell receptor beta chains follows, all from one sample in a study of blood T cell repertoires in COVID-19. Clones were read by immunoSEQ multiplex PCR, and TCRdb kept only the in-frame ones, dropping some. The table shows tens of thousands of clones, with about nine tenths occurring only once. The sample comprised peripheral blood. The source is a man aged 55 to 70 with COVID-19, enrolled during active disease. CDR3s leave out the opening cysteine and the closing phenylalanine or tryptophan. Each record gives: V gene, J gene, CDR3 protein.

V: TRBV12-5
J: TRBJ1-5
CDR3: ASGLVLQGSSNQPQH

V: TRBV5-4
J: TRBJ2-1
CDR3: ASSPKAGPRDEQF

V: TRBV4-1
J: TRBJ2-3
CDR3: ASSQDQPAGEGTDTQY

V: TRBV28
J: TRBJ1-6
CDR3: ASSSYPPGQGETLH

V: TRBV18
J: TRBJ1-2
CDR3: ASSPVSRGVDGYT

V: TRBV30
J: TRBJ1-1
CDR3: AWTTRVGHTEAF

V: TRBV14
J: TRBJ2-1
CDR3: ASSQDFASGNNEQF

V: TRBV6-5
J: TRBJ2-3
CDR3: ASRFSGAYTQY

V: TRBV12-5
J: TRBJ1-5
CDR3: ASGLSRDRTDQPQH

V: TRBV9
J: TRBJ2-3
CDR3: ASSVVSGTPDTQY

V: TRBV6-2/TRBV6-3
J: TRBJ1-5
CDR3: ASSRAPQGNQPQH

V: TRBV25-1
J: TRBJ1-4
CDR3: ASSANRGQNEKLF

V: TRBV7-6
J: TRBJ1-1
CDR3: ASATWALNTEAF

V: TRBV5-1
J: TRBJ1-4
CDR3: ASSPGLNEKLF

V: TRBV5-1
J: TRBJ1-6
CDR3: ASSLYRAGISPLH

V: TRBV11-2
J: TRBJ2-5
CDR3: ASSQGLGETQY

V: TRBV5-1
J: TRBJ1-1
CDR3: ASQGDSFGSEAF

V: TRBV30
J: TRBJ1-6
CDR3: AWNRDSSPLH

V: TRBV28
J: TRBJ1-2
CDR3: ASGGQGDGYT

V: TRBV9
J: TRBJ2-5
CDR3: ASSVGVAGQETQY

V: TRBV10-3
J: TRBJ1-3
CDR3: AVSGGGNTIY

V: TRBV6-5
J: TRBJ2-1
CDR3: ASSYSVPGQGWEQF

V: TRBV4-1
J: TRBJ1-5
CDR3: ASSLSWTVSNQPQH

V: TRBV7-9
J: TRBJ1-6
CDR3: ASSLQTGSGSPLH

V: TRBV27
J: TRBJ1-2
CDR3: ASSWTGAYGYT

V: TRBV7-8
J: TRBJ2-1
CDR3: ASSLPPSGRGDEQF

V: TRBV18
J: TRBJ2-4
CDR3: ASSSAGQSLAKNIQY

V: TRBV3-1/TRBV3-2
J: TRBJ1-2
CDR3: ASSRGGNGYT

V: TRBV2
J: TRBJ2-3
CDR3: ASSERARRDTQY

V: TRBV4-1
J: TRBJ1-1
CDR3: ASSLEGARGTEAF

V: TRBV6-1
J: TRBJ2-3
CDR3: ASSESLAGTDTQY

V: TRBV7-9
J: TRBJ1-4
CDR3: ASSLGTALNEKLF

V: TRBV19
J: TRBJ1-3
CDR3: ASTPEGASGNTIY

V: TRBV24-1
J: TRBJ2-1
CDR3: ATSVGADTNEQF

V: TRBV4-3
J: TRBJ2-1
CDR3: ASSQETGGWGYNEQF

V: TRBV24-1
J: TRBJ2-5
CDR3: ATSDFDQAGGGETQY

V: TRBV12-3/TRBV12-4
J: TRBJ1-2
CDR3: ASRPGPNYGYT

V: TRBV4-1
J: TRBJ1-5
CDR3: ASSQNSGHPRPQH

V: TRBV7-9
J: TRBJ1-3
CDR3: ASSSGPNTIY

V: TRBV11-2
J: TRBJ2-3
CDR3: ASSSLTSTDTQY

V: TRBV7-9
J: TRBJ1-1
CDR3: ASSLGRPLNTEAF

V: TRBV30
J: TRBJ1-5
CDR3: AWSMGTGESRSNQPQH

V: TRBV12-3/TRBV12-4
J: TRBJ2-7
CDR3: ASSLGGSYEQY

V: TRBV2
J: TRBJ2-7
CDR3: ASSDSHTSGRHEQY

V: TRBV10-3
J: TRBJ1-1
CDR3: AITEGDRGGTEAF

V: TRBV6-2/TRBV6-3
J: TRBJ2-7
CDR3: ASSPTGGGLRTSGRAEQY

V: TRBV3-1/TRBV3-2
J: TRBJ2-1
CDR3: ASSHPRGWQF

V: TRBV30
J: TRBJ2-5
CDR3: ACRDRVLGETQY

V: TRBV13
J: TRBJ2-1
CDR3: ASSSDMSSYNEQF

V: TRBV4-3
J: TRBJ2-3
CDR3: ASSQESAGGSDTQY

V: TRBV2
J: TRBJ1-5
CDR3: ASSDGGAQPQH

V: TRBV7-3
J: TRBJ2-7
CDR3: ASSPSVPSYEQY

V: TRBV9
J: TRBJ2-2
CDR3: ASSSGLHTGELF

V: TRBV10-3
J: TRBJ2-7
CDR3: AISGLAGSYEQY